This T cell receptor beta chain was retrieved from a study of blood T cell repertoires in COVID-19. For the study at large: Sample material is recorded as cDNA or gDNA derived from T cells, B-cell-depleted T cells, or PBMCs.

The V and J ends lost 0 bases and 7 bases respectively, with 9 bases between them. Germline V gene sequence: CDR1 SQVTM, CDR2 ANQGSEA. CDR3 length: 12 residues. Clones were sequenced by immunoSEQ multiplex PCR, and TCRdb holds only the in-frame ones, with some missing. The table has over 200,000 clones, 81% seen once. The chain carries TRBV29-1 and TRBJ1-2, with unresolved D. This receptor was identified in an elderly woman with acute or convalescent COVID-19. The specimen sequenced was peripheral blood. CDR3 nucleotides: TGCAGCGTTGAAGATCCGTTACTTGGCTACACCTTC. Translating it yields CSVEDPLLGYTF. Based on the CDR3 plus reference TRBV29-1 and TRBJ1-2, the full variable domain is SAVISQKPSRDICQRGTSLTIQCQVDSQVTMMFWYRQQPGQSLTLIATANQGSEATYESGFVIDKFPISRPNLTFSTLTVSNMSPEDSSIYLCSVEDPLLGYTFGSGTRLTVV.